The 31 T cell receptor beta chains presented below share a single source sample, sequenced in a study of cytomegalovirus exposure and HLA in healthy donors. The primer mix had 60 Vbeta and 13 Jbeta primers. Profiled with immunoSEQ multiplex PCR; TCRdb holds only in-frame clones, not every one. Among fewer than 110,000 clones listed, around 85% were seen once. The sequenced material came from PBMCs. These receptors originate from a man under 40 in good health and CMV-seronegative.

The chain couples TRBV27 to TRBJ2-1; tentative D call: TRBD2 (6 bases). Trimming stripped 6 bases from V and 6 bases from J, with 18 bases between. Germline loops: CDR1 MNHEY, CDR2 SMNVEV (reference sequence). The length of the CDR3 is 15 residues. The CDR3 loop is CASRITGLASNEQFF. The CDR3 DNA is TGTGCCAGCAGGATAACGGGACTTGCTTCCAATGAGCAGTTCTTC.

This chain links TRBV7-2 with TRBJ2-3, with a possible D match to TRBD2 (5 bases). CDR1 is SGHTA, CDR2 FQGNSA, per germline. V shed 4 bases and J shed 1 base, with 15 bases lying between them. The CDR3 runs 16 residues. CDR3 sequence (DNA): TGTGCCAGCAGCTCCCCCGCGGGTTGGGGCACAGATACGCAGTATTTT. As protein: CASSSPAGWGTDTQYF.

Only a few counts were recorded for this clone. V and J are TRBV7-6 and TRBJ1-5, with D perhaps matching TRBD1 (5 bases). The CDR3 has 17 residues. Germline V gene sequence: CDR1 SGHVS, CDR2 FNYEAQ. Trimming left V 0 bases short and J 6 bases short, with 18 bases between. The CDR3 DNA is TGTGCCAGCAGCTTAGCCCCGACGGGGGATGGGGGTCAGCCCCAGCATTTT. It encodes CASSLAPTGDGGQPQHF.

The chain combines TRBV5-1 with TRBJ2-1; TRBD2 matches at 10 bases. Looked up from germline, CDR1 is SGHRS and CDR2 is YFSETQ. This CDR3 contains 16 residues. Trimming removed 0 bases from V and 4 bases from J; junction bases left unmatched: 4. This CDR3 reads CASSLASSGSYNEQFF. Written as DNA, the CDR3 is TGCGCCAGCAGCTTGGCCTCTAGCGGGAGTTACAATGAGCAGTTCTTC.

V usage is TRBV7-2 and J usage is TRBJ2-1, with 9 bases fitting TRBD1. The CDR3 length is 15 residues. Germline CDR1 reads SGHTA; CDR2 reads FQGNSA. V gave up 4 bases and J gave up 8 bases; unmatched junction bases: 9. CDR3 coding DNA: TGTGCCAGCAGCTCCACAGGGGGCGCGTTCCATGAGCAGTTCTTC. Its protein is CASSSTGGAFHEQFF.

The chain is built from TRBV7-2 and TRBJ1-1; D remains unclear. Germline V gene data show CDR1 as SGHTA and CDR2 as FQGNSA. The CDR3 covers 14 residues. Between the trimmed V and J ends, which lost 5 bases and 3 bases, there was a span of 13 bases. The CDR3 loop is CASSRARDYTEAFF. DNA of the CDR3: TGTGCCAGCAGCCGGGCACGGGATTACACTGAAGCTTTCTTT.

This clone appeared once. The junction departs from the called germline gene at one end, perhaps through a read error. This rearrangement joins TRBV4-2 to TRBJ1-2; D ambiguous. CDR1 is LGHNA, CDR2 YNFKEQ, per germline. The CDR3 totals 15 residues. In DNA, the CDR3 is TGTGCCAGCAGCCAAGCACGGGTAGAGAACTATGGCTACATCTTC. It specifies CASSQARVENYGYIF.

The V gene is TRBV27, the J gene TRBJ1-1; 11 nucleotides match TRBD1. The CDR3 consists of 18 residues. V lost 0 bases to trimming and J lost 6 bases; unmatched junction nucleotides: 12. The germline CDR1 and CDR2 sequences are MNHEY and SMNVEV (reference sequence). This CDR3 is CASSLSTRTGQGAAEAFF. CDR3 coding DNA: TGTGCCAGCAGTTTATCGACGCGTACAGGACAGGGGGCCGCTGAAGCTTTCTTT.

CDR3 in amino acids: CASSKTRGGLPTRYEQFF. DNA of the CDR3: TGTGCCAGCAGCAAGACCCGGGGGGGCCTCCCCACTAGGTATGAGCAGTTCTTC. The chain carries TRBV28 and TRBJ2-1; 8 nucleotides match TRBD2. V dropped 6 bases and J dropped 8; count of bases not matched to a gene: 21. Germline lookup yields CDR1 MDHEN and CDR2 SYDVKM. The CDR3 runs to 18 residues.

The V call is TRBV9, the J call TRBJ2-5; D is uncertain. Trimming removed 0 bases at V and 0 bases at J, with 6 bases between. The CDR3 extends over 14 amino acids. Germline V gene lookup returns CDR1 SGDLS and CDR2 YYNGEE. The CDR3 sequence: CASSVGLYQETQYF. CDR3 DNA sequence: TGTGCCAGCAGCGTAGGTTTATACCAAGAGACCCAGTACTTC.

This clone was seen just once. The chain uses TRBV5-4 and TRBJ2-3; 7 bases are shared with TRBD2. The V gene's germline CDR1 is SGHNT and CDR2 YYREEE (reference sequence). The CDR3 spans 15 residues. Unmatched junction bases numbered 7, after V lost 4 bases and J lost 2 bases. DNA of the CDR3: TGTGCCAGCAGCCCGGGACTATACTCCACAGATACGCAGTATTTT. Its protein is CASSPGLYSTDTQYF.

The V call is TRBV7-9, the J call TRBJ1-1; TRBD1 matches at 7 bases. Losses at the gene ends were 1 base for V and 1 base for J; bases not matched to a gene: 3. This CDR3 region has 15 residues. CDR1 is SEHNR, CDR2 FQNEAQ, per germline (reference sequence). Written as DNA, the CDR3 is TGTGCCAGCAGCTTAGAGGCAGGGGGGAACACTGAAGCTTTCTTT. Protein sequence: CASSLEAGGNTEAFF.

The CDR3 here is CASSPAGARNIQYF. The CDR3 DNA follows: TGTGCCAGCTCACCAGCGGGGGCGAGGAACATTCAGTACTTC. V is TRBV18 and J is TRBJ2-4; weak D call: TRBD2 (7 bases). Per germline, CDR1 KGHSH and CDR2 LQKENI. The ends were cut back, 2 bases at V and 7 bases at J, with 12 bases in the middle. The length of the CDR3 is 14 residues.

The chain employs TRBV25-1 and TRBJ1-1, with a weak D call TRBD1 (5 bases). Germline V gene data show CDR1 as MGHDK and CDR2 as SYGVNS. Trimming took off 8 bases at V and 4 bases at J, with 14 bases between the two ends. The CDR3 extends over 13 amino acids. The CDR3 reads CASRGGSGTEAFF. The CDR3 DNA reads TGTGCCAGCCGGGGGGGAAGTGGCACTGAAGCTTTCTTT. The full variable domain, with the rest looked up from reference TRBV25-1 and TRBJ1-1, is EADIYQTPRYLVIGTGKKITLECSQTMGHDKMYWYQQDPGMELHLIHYSYGVNSTEKGDLSSESTVSRIRTEHFPLTLESARPSHTSQYLCASRGGSGTEAFFGQGTRLTVV.

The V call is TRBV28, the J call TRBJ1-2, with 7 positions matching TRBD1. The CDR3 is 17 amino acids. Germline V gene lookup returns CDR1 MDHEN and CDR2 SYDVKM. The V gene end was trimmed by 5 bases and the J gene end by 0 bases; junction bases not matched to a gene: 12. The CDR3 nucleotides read TGTGCCAGCAGTCCGAGACAGGGAGTAAGTGCTAACTATGGCTACACCTTC. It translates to CASSPRQGVSANYGYTF.

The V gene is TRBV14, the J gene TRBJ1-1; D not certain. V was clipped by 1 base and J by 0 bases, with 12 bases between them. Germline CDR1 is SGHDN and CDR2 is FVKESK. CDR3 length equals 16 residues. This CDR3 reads CASSQVGWRMNTEAFF. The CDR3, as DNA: TGTGCCAGCAGCCAAGTTGGTTGGAGAATGAACACTGAAGCTTTCTTT.

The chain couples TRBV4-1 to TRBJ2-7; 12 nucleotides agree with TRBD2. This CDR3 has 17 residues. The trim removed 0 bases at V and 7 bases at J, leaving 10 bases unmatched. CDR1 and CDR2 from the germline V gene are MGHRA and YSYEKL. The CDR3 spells CASSQEEGLAGQGEQYF. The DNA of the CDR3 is TGCGCCAGCAGCCAAGAGGAAGGACTAGCGGGGCAAGGGGAGCAGTACTTC.

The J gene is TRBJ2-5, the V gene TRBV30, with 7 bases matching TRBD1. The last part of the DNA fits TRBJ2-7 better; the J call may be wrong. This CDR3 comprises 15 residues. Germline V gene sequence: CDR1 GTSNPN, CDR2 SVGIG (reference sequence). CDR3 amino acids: CALIPRDRRTYEQYF. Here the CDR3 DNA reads TGTGCTCTCATCCCCCGGGACAGAAGAACCTACGAGCAGTACTTC.

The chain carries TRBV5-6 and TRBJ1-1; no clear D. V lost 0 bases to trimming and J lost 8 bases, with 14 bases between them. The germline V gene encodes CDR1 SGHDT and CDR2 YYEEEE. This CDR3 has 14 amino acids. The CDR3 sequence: CASSLASPKREAFF. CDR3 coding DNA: TGTGCCAGCAGCTTGGCCTCCCCCAAGCGCGAAGCTTTCTTT.

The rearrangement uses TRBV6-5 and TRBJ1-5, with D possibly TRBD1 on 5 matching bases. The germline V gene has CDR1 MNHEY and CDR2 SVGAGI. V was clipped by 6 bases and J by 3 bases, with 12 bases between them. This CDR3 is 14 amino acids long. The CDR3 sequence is CASRGGHPNQPQHF. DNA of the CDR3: TGTGCCAGCAGGGGCGGACACCCCAATCAGCCCCAGCATTTT.

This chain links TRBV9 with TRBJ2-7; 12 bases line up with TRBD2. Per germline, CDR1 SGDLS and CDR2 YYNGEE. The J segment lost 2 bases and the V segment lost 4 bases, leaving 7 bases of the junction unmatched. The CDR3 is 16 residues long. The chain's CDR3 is CASSPRTSGATYEQYF. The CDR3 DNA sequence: TGTGCCAGCAGCCCCCGGACTAGCGGGGCGACCTACGAGCAGTACTTC.

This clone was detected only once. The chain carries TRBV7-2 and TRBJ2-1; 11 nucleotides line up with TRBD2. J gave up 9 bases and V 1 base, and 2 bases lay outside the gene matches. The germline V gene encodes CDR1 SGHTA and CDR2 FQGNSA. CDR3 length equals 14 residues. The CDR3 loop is CASSLELAGAEQFF. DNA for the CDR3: TGTGCCAGCAGCTTAGAACTAGCGGGGGCTGAGCAGTTCTTC.

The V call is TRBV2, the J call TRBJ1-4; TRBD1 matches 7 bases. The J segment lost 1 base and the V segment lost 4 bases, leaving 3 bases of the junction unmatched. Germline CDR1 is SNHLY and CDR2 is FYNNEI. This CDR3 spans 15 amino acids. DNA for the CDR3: TGTGCCAGCAGTGGTGCAGGGGGAACTAATGAAAAACTGTTTTTT. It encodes CASSGAGGTNEKLFF. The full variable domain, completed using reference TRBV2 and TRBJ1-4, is EPEVTQTPSHQVTQMGQEVILRCVPISNHLYFYWYRQILGQKVEFLVSFYNNEISEKSEIFDDQFSVERPDGSNFTLKIRSTKLEDSAMYFCASSGAGGTNEKLFFGSGTQLSVL.

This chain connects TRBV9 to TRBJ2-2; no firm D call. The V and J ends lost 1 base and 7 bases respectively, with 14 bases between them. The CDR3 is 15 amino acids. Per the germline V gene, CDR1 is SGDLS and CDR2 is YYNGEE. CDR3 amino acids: CASSVTTQGVGELFF. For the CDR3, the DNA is TGTGCCAGCAGCGTAACGACCCAAGGAGTCGGGGAGCTGTTTTTT.

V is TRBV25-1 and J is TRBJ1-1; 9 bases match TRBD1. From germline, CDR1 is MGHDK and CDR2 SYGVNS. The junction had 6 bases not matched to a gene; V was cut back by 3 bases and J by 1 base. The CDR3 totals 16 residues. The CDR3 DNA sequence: TGTGCCAGCAGTGAGTTCGGACAGGGGCAGAACACTGAAGCTTTCTTT. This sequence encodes CASSEFGQGQNTEAFF.

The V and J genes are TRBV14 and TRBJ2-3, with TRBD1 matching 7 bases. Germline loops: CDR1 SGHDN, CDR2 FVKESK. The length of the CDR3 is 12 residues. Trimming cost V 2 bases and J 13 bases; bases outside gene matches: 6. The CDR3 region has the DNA TGTGCCAGCAGCCAAACAGGGGTACGCGAGTATTTT. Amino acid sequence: CASSQTGVREYF. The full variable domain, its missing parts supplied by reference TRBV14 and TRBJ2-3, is EAGVTQFPSHSVIEKGQTVTLRCDPISGHDNLYWYRRVMGKEIKFLLHFVKESKQDESGMPNNRFLAERTGGTYSTLKVQPAELEDSGVYFCASSQTGVREYFGPGTRLTVL.

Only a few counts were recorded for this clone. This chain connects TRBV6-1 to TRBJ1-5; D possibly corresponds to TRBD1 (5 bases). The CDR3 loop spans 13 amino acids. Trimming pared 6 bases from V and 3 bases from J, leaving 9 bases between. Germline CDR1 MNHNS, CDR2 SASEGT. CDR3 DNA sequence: TGTGCCAGCAGCAGGGAATTCAATCAGCCCCAGCATTTT. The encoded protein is CASSREFNQPQHF.

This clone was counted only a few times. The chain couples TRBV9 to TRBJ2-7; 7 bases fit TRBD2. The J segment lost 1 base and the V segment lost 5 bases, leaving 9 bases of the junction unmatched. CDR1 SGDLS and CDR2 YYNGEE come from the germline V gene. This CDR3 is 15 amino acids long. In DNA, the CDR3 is TGTGCCAGCAGTCGGGACGGCGGGGGATCCTACGAGCAGTACTTC. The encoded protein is CASSRDGGGSYEQYF.

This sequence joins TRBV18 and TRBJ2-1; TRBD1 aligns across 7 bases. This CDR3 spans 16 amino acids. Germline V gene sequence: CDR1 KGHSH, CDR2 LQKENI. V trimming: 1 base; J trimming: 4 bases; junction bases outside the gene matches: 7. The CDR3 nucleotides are TGTGCCAGCTCACCACAGGACAGGTCCGTGTACAATGAGCAGTTCTTC. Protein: CASSPQDRSVYNEQFF. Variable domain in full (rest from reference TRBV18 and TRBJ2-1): NAGVMQNPRHLVRRRGQEARLRCSPMKGHSHVYWYRQLPEEGLKFMVYLQKENIIDESGMPKERFSAEFPKEGPSILRIQQVVRGDSAAYFCASSPQDRSVYNEQFFGPGTRLTVL.

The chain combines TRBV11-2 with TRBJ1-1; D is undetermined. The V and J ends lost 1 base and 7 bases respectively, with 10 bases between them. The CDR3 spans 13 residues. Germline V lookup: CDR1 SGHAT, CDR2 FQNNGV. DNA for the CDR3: TGTGCCAGCAGCTTAGTCTACAGCCTTGAAGCTTTCTTT. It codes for CASSLVYSLEAFF.

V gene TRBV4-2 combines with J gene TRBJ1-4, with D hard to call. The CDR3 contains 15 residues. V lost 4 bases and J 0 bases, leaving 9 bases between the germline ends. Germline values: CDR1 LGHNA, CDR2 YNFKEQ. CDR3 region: CASSPPTTTNEKLFF. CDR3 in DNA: TGTGCCAGCAGCCCACCGACAACAACTAATGAAAAACTGTTTTTT.